This record concerns one T cell receptor (beta chain) sequence. This sample is part of a study of CD8+CD57+ T cells in acquired aplastic anemia. The CDR3 runs to 14 residues. Looked up from germline, CDR1 is SNHLY and CDR2 is FYNNEI. V dropped 4 bases and J dropped 4 bases, with 13 bases sitting between them. The use of genomic DNA as template underpinned the TCR beta VDJ and CDR3 profiling. TCRdb reanalysed the reads using MiXCR and keeps one entry per CDR3 protein. Of 180,000 or so distinct CDR3 sequences listed, 45% to 55% were seen once; the top ten hold 0.85% to 1.2%. Those patients picked for sequencing had displayed CD8+CD57+ cell expansion on flow cytometry.

The receptor was isolated from a human donor with aplastic anemia. The source material was sorted CD4+, CD8+, or CD8+CD57+ T cells (not recorded which) from PBMCs. The J gene is TRBJ2-5, the V gene TRBV2; no clear D gene. The CDR3 spells CASSVRSWGETQYF. CDR3 nucleotides: TGTGCCAGCAGTGTCCGGTCGTGGGGAGAGACCCAGTACTTC.